This is a list of T cell receptor beta chains from one sample in a study of glioma-infiltrating T cells. TCRdb itself ran the multiplex PCR reads through MiXCR, one entry per CDR3 protein. The table lists over 130,000 distinct CDR3 sequences, about two fifths of them singletons, with around 20% in the top ten. The sequenced material came from glioma tissue, nonneoplastic brain tissue, or PBMCs (not recorded which). The receptor set was obtained from a human donor with low-grade glioma or glioblastoma, undergoing nonglioma brain surgery, or in good health (not recorded which). The CDR3 runs from the conserved cysteine through the conserved F or W. Fields, in order: CDR3 protein, J gene, V gene.

CSARSSGVTDTQYF TRBJ2-3 TRBV20-1
CASSAPGTEFYNEQYF TRBJ2-7 TRBV28
CSAREGARNAEAFF TRBJ1-1 TRBV20-1
CSVRTSGYEQYF TRBJ2-7 TRBV20-1
CSARDAANTGELFF TRBJ2-2 TRBV20-1
CSARDGYGYTF TRBJ1-2 TRBV20-1
CATSRDGGEGRNEQFF TRBJ2-1 TRBV15
CASSLSETRMNTEAFF TRBJ1-1 TRBV7-2
CASSYGQANTEAFF TRBJ1-1 TRBV7-9
CASSRLEGTEAFF TRBJ1-1 TRBV18
CASSLSRTGPPGTQYF TRBJ2-5 TRBV27
CASSPGQLNTEAFF TRBJ1-1 TRBV28
CASRSRGLPQPQHF TRBJ1-5 TRBV27
CASSERGQGNTEAFF TRBJ1-1 TRBV2
CASSVSPVSNEQFF TRBJ2-1 TRBV10-1
CASSENTYGYTF TRBJ1-2 TRBV25-1
CASSVRTSDTDTQYF TRBJ2-3 TRBV2
CASTGRDTQYF TRBJ2-3 TRBV6-1
CASSEGTGGSYSPLHF TRBJ1-6 TRBV5-4
CAISTNSGGQETQYF TRBJ2-5 TRBV10-3
CASSLGLGNIPETQYF TRBJ2-5 TRBV11-1
CASSPTGIKQFF TRBJ2-1 TRBV4-3
CASSREAGGSYNEQFF TRBJ2-1 TRBV19
CASSYSGTTSYEQYF TRBJ2-7 TRBV6-2/TRBV6-3
CASSQNMDTQYF TRBJ2-3 TRBV6-1
CSARGDRDTIYGYTF TRBJ1-2 TRBV20-1
CSVGLSLGSDTQYF TRBJ2-3 TRBV29-1
CASSLDGSRNEQFF TRBJ2-1 TRBV11-3
CASSLSLAGAHEQYF TRBJ2-7 TRBV27
CATKQGNEQFF TRBJ2-1 TRBV10-2
CASGPTGGFEAFF TRBJ1-1 TRBV19
CASSLFLGTGTYEQYF TRBJ2-7 TRBV28
CASSSPGLAGLQETQYF TRBJ2-5 TRBV28
CASSPTGGPQYF TRBJ2-3 TRBV6-1
CATSRGWGQPQHF TRBJ1-5 TRBV15
CASKKLAGEAEQYF NA TRBV2
CASSQEVSTDTQYF TRBJ2-3 TRBV4-2
CASTRGSYNEQFF TRBJ2-1 TRBV6-2/TRBV6-3
CASSLAPAPSYEQYF TRBJ2-7 TRBV7-2
CASSLGLGDEQYF TRBJ2-7 TRBV2
CASSLSGSSGNTIYF TRBJ1-3 TRBV27